This TCR beta chain was obtained from a study of T-cell memory formation after mild COVID-19. About the study: The study found TCR clusters largely donor specific.

Notes on the study in general: Pre-infection memory showed some responding clones, and this suggested that cross-reactive memory joined.

Concerning this clonotype itself: What it recognizes is unknown.

Constant-segment-primed 5'RACE gave TCR alpha and TCR beta cDNA libraries with sample barcodes and UMIs. MiXCR, run by TCRdb on the 5' RACE reads, gives a single entry per CDR3 protein. This table has approximately 500,000 distinct CDR3 sequences, approximately 23% appearing once. Sequencing used PBMCs or a T cell subset sorted from them (not recorded which). The origin of this receptor is an adult woman who had mild COVID-19 (a few samples of this study predate the infection). Cell type and time point are not known.

The CDR3 spells CATSDLSPTSGIASYNEQFF. The DNA of the CDR3 is TGTGCCACCAGTGATTTATCCCCGACTAGCGGGATAGCATCCTACAATGAGCAGTTCTTC. The V gene is TRBV24-1, the J gene TRBJ2-1; 11 nucleotides align to TRBD2. Germline assignment: CDR1 KGHDR and CDR2 SFDVKD. The CDR3 covers 20 residues. Trimming at V came to 1 base and at J to 1 base, leaving 11 bases not matched to a gene.